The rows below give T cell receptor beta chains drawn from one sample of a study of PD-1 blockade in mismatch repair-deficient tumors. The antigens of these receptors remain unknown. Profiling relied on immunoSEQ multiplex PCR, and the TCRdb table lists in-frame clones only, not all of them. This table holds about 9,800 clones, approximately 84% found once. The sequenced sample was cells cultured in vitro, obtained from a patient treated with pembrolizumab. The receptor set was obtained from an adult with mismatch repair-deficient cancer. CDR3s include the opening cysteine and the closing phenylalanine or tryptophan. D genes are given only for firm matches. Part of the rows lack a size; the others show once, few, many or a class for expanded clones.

CDR3nt: TGTGCCAGCAGCGGACCAGGGAGCACAGATACGCAGTATTTT
CDR3aa: CASSGPGSTDTQYF
v_gene: TRBV13
abundance: -
d_gene: -
j_gene: TRBJ2-3

CDR3nt: TGTGCCATCAGCGGACTTGTGCTGAACGAGCAGTACTTC
CDR3aa: CAISGLVLNEQYF
v_gene: TRBV10-3
abundance: -
d_gene: -
j_gene: TRBJ2-7

CDR3nt: TGCGCCAGCAGCTTGGGGACAGGTCCCGCCTACGAGCAGTACTTC
CDR3aa: CASSLGTGPAYEQYF
v_gene: TRBV5-1
abundance: few
d_gene: TRBD1
j_gene: TRBJ2-7

CDR3nt: TGTGCCACCTCCTGGAGTGAGGTTCCCGACGAGCAGTACTTC
CDR3aa: CATSWSEVPDEQYF
v_gene: TRBV25-1
abundance: -
d_gene: -
j_gene: TRBJ2-7

CDR3nt: TGCAGCGTTGTAGGCGGGAGGGCCCAAGAGACCCAGTACTTC
CDR3aa: CSVVGGRAQETQYF
v_gene: TRBV29-1
abundance: -
d_gene: TRBD2
j_gene: TRBJ2-5

CDR3nt: TGCGCCAGCAGCTTGGGGACTCGGGAGGGGACCCAGTACTTC
CDR3aa: CASSLGTREGTQYF
v_gene: TRBV5-1
abundance: -
d_gene: TRBD2
j_gene: TRBJ2-5

CDR3nt: TGTGCCAGCAGTGACGTGTCACAGAACACTGAAGCTTTCTTT
CDR3aa: CASSDVSQNTEAFF
v_gene: TRBV2
abundance: -
d_gene: -
j_gene: TRBJ1-1

CDR3nt: TGCGCCAGCAGAGGCCAATACAATGAGCAGTTCTTC
CDR3aa: CASRGQYNEQFF
v_gene: TRBV5-1
abundance: -
d_gene: -
j_gene: TRBJ2-1

CDR3nt: TGTGCCAGCTCACCAACCCAGACCCACTCTGGAAACACCATATATTTT
CDR3aa: CASSPTQTHSGNTIYF
v_gene: TRBV18
abundance: -
d_gene: -
j_gene: TRBJ1-3

CDR3nt: TGTGCCAGCAGCTTGGCCTCCAGGGGCCCCTACAATGAGCAGTTCTTC
CDR3aa: CASSLASRGPYNEQFF
v_gene: TRBV5-6
abundance: -
d_gene: -
j_gene: TRBJ2-1

CDR3nt: TGTGCCAGCAGTCTAGCTACTAGCGGGAGAACCTGGAATGAGCAGTTCTTC
CDR3aa: CASSLATSGRTWNEQFF
v_gene: TRBV21-1
abundance: few
d_gene: -
j_gene: TRBJ2-1

CDR3nt: TGTGCCAGTCTTCTACTAGCGGGCACCGGGGAGCTGTTTTTT
CDR3aa: CASLLLAGTGELFF
v_gene: TRBV18
abundance: once
d_gene: TRBD2
j_gene: TRBJ2-2

CDR3nt: TGTGCCAGCAGTTTATGGAGGGGAAACACTGAAGCTTTCTTT
CDR3aa: CASSLWRGNTEAFF
v_gene: TRBV28
abundance: once
d_gene: -
j_gene: TRBJ1-1

CDR3nt: TGCGCCAGCAGCCTGACAGGGGCTGGGGCCAACGTCCTGACTTTC
CDR3aa: CASSLTGAGANVLTF
v_gene: TRBV5-1
abundance: -
d_gene: TRBD1
j_gene: TRBJ2-6

CDR3nt: TGTGCCAGCTCACCAACTAGCGGGATAGGACCCCCAACCTACGAGCAGTACTTC
CDR3aa: CASSPTSGIGPPTYEQYF
v_gene: TRBV18
abundance: -
d_gene: TRBD2
j_gene: TRBJ2-7

CDR3nt: TGCGCCAGCAGCTTGAGTAGCAGGGCGCCCAGTGAAAAACTGTTTTTT
CDR3aa: CASSLSSRAPSEKLFF
v_gene: TRBV5-1
abundance: few
d_gene: -
j_gene: TRBJ1-4

CDR3nt: TGTGCCAGCAGACTAGGGGGCGCGGTCTCCTACAATGAGCAGTTCTTC
CDR3aa: CASRLGGAVSYNEQFF
v_gene: TRBV28
abundance: once
d_gene: TRBD1
j_gene: TRBJ2-1

CDR3nt: TGTGCCAGCAGCTTGGAATATGAGAAGGCCTATGGCTACACCTTC
CDR3aa: CASSLEYEKAYGYTF
v_gene: TRBV5-4
abundance: -
d_gene: -
j_gene: TRBJ1-2

CDR3nt: TGCAGCGTCGGGGTTTCTGGAAACACCATATATTTT
CDR3aa: CSVGVSGNTIYF
v_gene: TRBV29-1
abundance: -
d_gene: -
j_gene: TRBJ1-3

CDR3nt: TGTGCCAGCAGTTTAGGAGGGACGGTGAACACTGAAGCTTTCTTT
CDR3aa: CASSLGGTVNTEAFF
v_gene: TRBV28
abundance: -
d_gene: -
j_gene: TRBJ1-1

CDR3nt: TGTGCCAGCAGCTTATTAGCGGGTAGCTCCTACAATGAGCAGTTCTTC
CDR3aa: CASSLLAGSSYNEQFF
v_gene: TRBV7-3
abundance: -
d_gene: TRBD2
j_gene: TRBJ2-1

CDR3nt: TGCGCCAGCACCGGACTAGCGGAGGCGGATACGCAGTATTTT
CDR3aa: CASTGLAEADTQYF
v_gene: TRBV5-1
abundance: -
d_gene: TRBD2
j_gene: TRBJ2-3

CDR3nt: TGTGCCAGCTCGCGCCCCGGGACCCAGGAGCAGTACTTC
CDR3aa: CASSRPGTQEQYF
v_gene: TRBV18
abundance: once
d_gene: -
j_gene: TRBJ2-7

CDR3nt: TGTGCCAGCAGCTCGGGACCTTACAATGAGCAGTTCTTC
CDR3aa: CASSSGPYNEQFF
v_gene: TRBV11-2
abundance: -
d_gene: -
j_gene: TRBJ2-1

CDR3nt: TGTGCCAGCAGTGAACTACGGGAGACAGATACGCAGTATTTT
CDR3aa: CASSELRETDTQYF
v_gene: TRBV2
abundance: -
d_gene: -
j_gene: TRBJ2-3

CDR3nt: TGTGCCAGCGTGAGCGGCCGTCACACTGAAGCTTTCTTT
CDR3aa: CASVSGRHTEAFF
v_gene: TRBV28
abundance: -
d_gene: -
j_gene: TRBJ1-1

CDR3nt: TGTGCCAGCATGAAAGGACGTTACAATGAGCAGTTCTTC
CDR3aa: CASMKGRYNEQFF
v_gene: TRBV28
abundance: -
d_gene: -
j_gene: TRBJ2-1

CDR3nt: TGTGCCAGCAGTTACGCGGGACACTCAGCCTACGAGCAGTACTTC
CDR3aa: CASSYAGHSAYEQYF
v_gene: TRBV6-5
abundance: once
d_gene: -
j_gene: TRBJ2-7

CDR3nt: TGCGCCAGCAGAGGGACAGGCGACAATGAGCAGTTCTTC
CDR3aa: CASRGTGDNEQFF
v_gene: TRBV10-1
abundance: -
d_gene: TRBD1
j_gene: TRBJ2-1

CDR3nt: TGTGCCAGCAGCAAGGGCGGTATAACTATTGGCTACACCTTC
CDR3aa: CASSKGGITIGYTF
v_gene: TRBV21-1
abundance: medium-sized
d_gene: -
j_gene: TRBJ1-2

CDR3nt: TGTGCCAGCAGCTTAGTAGCGGGAGTGGCTGGGGAGACCCAGTACTTC
CDR3aa: CASSLVAGVAGETQYF
v_gene: TRBV7-8
abundance: few
d_gene: TRBD2
j_gene: TRBJ2-5

CDR3nt: TGTGCCAGCAGCCCGACAGGGGTCGGAGAGACCCAGTACTTC
CDR3aa: CASSPTGVGETQYF
v_gene: TRBV5-5
abundance: -
d_gene: TRBD1
j_gene: TRBJ2-5

CDR3nt: TGTGCCAGCAGTTGGGCCCCCGGCACTGAAGCTTTCTTT
CDR3aa: CASSWAPGTEAFF
v_gene: TRBV27
abundance: -
d_gene: -
j_gene: TRBJ1-1

CDR3nt: TGTGCCAGCAGCAAAGAGAGGCAGGGGGCAACAGATACGCAGTATTTT
CDR3aa: CASSKERQGATDTQYF
v_gene: TRBV21-1
abundance: once
d_gene: -
j_gene: TRBJ2-3

CDR3nt: TGTGCCAGCAGTCGTAGGGTAGCGGGGAGCTCCTATGAGCAGTACTTC
CDR3aa: CASSRRVAGSSYEQYF
v_gene: TRBV7-2
abundance: -
d_gene: TRBD2
j_gene: TRBJ2-7

CDR3nt: TGTGCCAGCTCACCAGGGGACAGGGGCATTCAGTACTTC
CDR3aa: CASSPGDRGIQYF
v_gene: TRBV18
abundance: -
d_gene: TRBD1
j_gene: TRBJ2-4

CDR3nt: TGCGCCAGCAGCTTGGCCAGGGCGAACACTGAAGCTTTCTTT
CDR3aa: CASSLARANTEAFF
v_gene: TRBV5-1
abundance: -
d_gene: -
j_gene: TRBJ1-1

CDR3nt: TGCAGTGCTCAGGGGACCTACGAGCAGTACTTC
CDR3aa: CSAQGTYEQYF
v_gene: TRBV20-1
abundance: few
d_gene: -
j_gene: TRBJ2-7

CDR3nt: TGCGCCAGCGGGACCGGGACAGGGTCACAAGAGACCCAGTACTTC
CDR3aa: CASGTGTGSQETQYF
v_gene: TRBV5-1
abundance: -
d_gene: TRBD1
j_gene: TRBJ2-5

CDR3nt: TGTGCCAGTAGTATTGTGGCGCCCGCCTACAATGAGCAGTTCTTC
CDR3aa: CASSIVAPAYNEQFF
v_gene: TRBV19
abundance: -
d_gene: -
j_gene: TRBJ2-1

CDR3nt: TGCGCCAGCAGCTCGGGCCCAAACCCACGCTCTGGGGCCAACGTCCTGACTTTC
CDR3aa: CASSSGPNPRSGANVLTF
v_gene: TRBV5-1
abundance: once
d_gene: -
j_gene: TRBJ2-6

CDR3nt: TGTGCCAGCAGTCCAGGACAGGGGGCGTTGGGGACTAGCGGGAGGATCGACGAGCAGTACTTC
CDR3aa: CASSPGQGALGTSGRIDEQYF
v_gene: TRBV27
abundance: -
d_gene: TRBD2
j_gene: TRBJ2-7

CDR3nt: TGTGCCAGCAGTTTGACAGGGAATTACAATGAGCAGTTCTTC
CDR3aa: CASSLTGNYNEQFF
v_gene: TRBV28
abundance: -
d_gene: TRBD1
j_gene: TRBJ2-1

CDR3nt: TGCGCCAGCAGCCAAGATCTAGCCGGGGAGCTGTTTTTT
CDR3aa: CASSQDLAGELFF
v_gene: TRBV4-1
abundance: -
d_gene: -
j_gene: TRBJ2-2

CDR3nt: TGTGCCAGCAGCGCACAGGATATCCCCTACGAGCAGTACTTC
CDR3aa: CASSAQDIPYEQYF
v_gene: TRBV7-9
abundance: medium-sized
d_gene: -
j_gene: TRBJ2-7

CDR3nt: TGTGCCTGGAGTGTCGGACAGGGGTTCGGGGGCACTGAAGCTTTCTTT
CDR3aa: CAWSVGQGFGGTEAFF
v_gene: TRBV30
abundance: -
d_gene: TRBD1
j_gene: TRBJ1-1

CDR3nt: TGTGCCAGAAGCGAAGATTTGGGCACTGAAGCTTTCTTT
CDR3aa: CARSEDLGTEAFF
v_gene: TRBV5-3
abundance: -
d_gene: -
j_gene: TRBJ1-1

CDR3nt: TGTGCCAGCAGTTTTGGTAACTATGGCTACACCTTC
CDR3aa: CASSFGNYGYTF
v_gene: TRBV6-1
abundance: -
d_gene: -
j_gene: TRBJ1-2

CDR3nt: TGTGCCAGCAAAGTCGGCGGTCCTCAAGAGACCCAGTACTTC
CDR3aa: CASKVGGPQETQYF
v_gene: TRBV2
abundance: -
d_gene: -
j_gene: TRBJ2-5

CDR3nt: TGTGCCAGCAGCTTGGAGGGCAGGGGGTACACTGAAGCTTTCTTT
CDR3aa: CASSLEGRGYTEAFF
v_gene: TRBV5-4
abundance: -
d_gene: TRBD1
j_gene: TRBJ1-1

CDR3nt: TGCGCCAGCAGCTTGGAGGCAGGGACTAATTATGGCTACACCTTC
CDR3aa: CASSLEAGTNYGYTF
v_gene: TRBV5-1
abundance: -
d_gene: -
j_gene: TRBJ1-2

CDR3nt: TGTGCCATCAGCGCCCGGGGGAACGATGAGCAGTTCTTC
CDR3aa: CAISARGNDEQFF
v_gene: TRBV10-3
abundance: -
d_gene: -
j_gene: TRBJ2-1

CDR3nt: TGTGCCAGCTCGCCGGGACATCCTTTCACCGGGGAGCTGTTTTTT
CDR3aa: CASSPGHPFTGELFF
v_gene: TRBV18
abundance: -
d_gene: -
j_gene: TRBJ2-2

CDR3nt: TGTGCCAGTAGTAGTGAGACAGCGACCCAAGAGACCCAGTACTTC
CDR3aa: CASSSETATQETQYF
v_gene: TRBV19
abundance: -
d_gene: -
j_gene: TRBJ2-5